These 22 T cell receptor beta chains originate from one sample sequenced in a study of PD-L1 blockade in urothelial cancer. This table comes from immunoSEQ multiplex PCR, and its TCRdb copy is limited to in-frame clones, with some not included. In the table there are some 25,000 clones, approximately 84% of which are singletons. Sequenced here: PBMCs, sampled around atezolizumab (anti-PD-L1) treatment. Receptor source: a man aged 65-85 years with urothelial cancer.

The rearrangement joins TRBV14 to TRBJ2-7, with 11 positions matching TRBD2. The CDR3 is made up of 17 amino acids. The V and J ends lost 3 bases and 2 bases, in that order; junction bases with no gene match: 9. CDR1 is SGHDN and CDR2 is FVKESK in the germline V gene. CDR3 sequence (DNA): TGTGCCAGCAGCCAGAGTTTAGCGGGAGGGCCCACCTACGAGCAGTACTTC. This translates into CASSQSLAGGPTYEQYF.

The rearrangement uses TRBV6-1 and TRBJ2-7; 8 bases match TRBD1. The germline V gene encodes CDR1 MNHNS and CDR2 SASEGT. V dropped 5 bases and J dropped 3; count of bases not matched to a gene: 6. This CDR3 has 14 residues. This CDR3 is CASSFQGALYEQYF. CDR3 sequence (DNA): TGTGCCAGCAGTTTTCAGGGGGCCCTCTACGAGCAGTACTTC.

The gene calls are TRBV28 and TRBJ2-3; D might be TRBD1 (6 bases). The CDR3 spans 15 residues. V lost 4 bases and J lost 0, with 11 bases in between. The germline gives CDR1 MDHEN, CDR2 SYDVKM. CDR3 DNA: TGTGCCAGCAGTTGTGGGACACCTAGCACAGATACGCAGTATTTT. It specifies CASSCGTPSTDTQYF.

The chain uses TRBV4-2 and TRBJ1-3; D is undetermined. V was shortened by 1 base and J by 4 bases, with 11 bases between the two germline ends. The V gene's germline CDR1 is LGHNA and CDR2 YNFKEQ. This CDR3 is built from 15 residues. The CDR3 DNA reads TGTGCCAGCAGCCAAGTAACGGGGTGGGGAAACACCATATATTTT. Amino acid sequence: CASSQVTGWGNTIYF.

The chain is built from TRBV18 and TRBJ2-2; no firm D call. Trimming pared 6 bases from V and 6 bases from J, leaving 8 bases between. Germline V CDR1 and CDR2: KGHSH, LQKENI. The CDR3 contains 12 residues. The CDR3 loop is CASSIDAGELFF. In DNA, the CDR3 is TGTGCCAGCTCTATAGATGCCGGGGAGCTGTTTTTT.

The chain links TRBV2 to TRBJ2-5; 12 bases line up with TRBD2. The CDR3 consists of 17 residues. CDR1 and CDR2 from the germline V gene are SNHLY and FYNNEI. Trimming took 0 bases from V and 7 from J; bases not matched to a gene: 9. The CDR3 region has the DNA TGTGCCAGCAGTGAAGCCGGTTCTAGCGGGGGGGTGCGGACCCAGTACTTC. This sequence encodes CASSEAGSSGGVRTQYF.

CDR3 in DNA: TGTGCCAGCAGTTATTCAGACGCGGGAGTCGGGGAGCTGTTTTTT. Its translation: CASSYSDAGVGELFF. The chain combines TRBV6-5 with TRBJ2-2; 7 nucleotides align to TRBD2. Germline loops: CDR1 MNHEY, CDR2 SVGAGI. The CDR3 contains 15 residues. V dropped 3 bases and J dropped 7; count of bases not matched to a gene: 8.

The genes are TRBV7-9 and TRBJ2-3, with a weak D call TRBD2 (6 bases). V dropped 4 bases and J dropped 8 bases, with 16 bases sitting between them. The CDR3 loop spans 14 amino acids. Germline CDR1 reads SEHNR; CDR2 reads FQNEAQ (reference sequence). In DNA, the CDR3 is TGTGCCAGCAGCTCCGCCGGGGGTGGAGGTACGCAGTATTTT. The encoded protein is CASSSAGGGGTQYF.

The rearrangement joins TRBV19 to TRBJ2-3, with 11 bases aligning to TRBD2. J was trimmed by 4 bases and V by 5 bases; bases with no gene match: 11. The CDR3 has 17 residues. From germline, CDR1 is LNHDA and CDR2 SQIVND (reference sequence). The CDR3 DNA sequence: TGTGCCAGTAGTCCCCTCCTTCTAGCGGGAGGAGCAGATACGCAGTATTTT. Encoded protein: CASSPLLLAGGADTQYF.

V usage is TRBV28 and J usage is TRBJ1-3; D remains unclear. The CDR3 has 10 amino acids. The germline CDR1 and CDR2 sequences are MDHEN and SYDVKM. V gave up 11 bases and J gave up 3 bases, with 5 bases separating them. The CDR3 sequence: CASGGNTIYF. The CDR3 nucleotides are TGTGCCTCCGGTGGAAACACCATATATTTT.

The chain is built from TRBV5-1 and TRBJ2-2; D remains ambiguous. Trimming left V 5 bases short and J 8 bases short, with 16 bases between. CDR1 and CDR2 from the germline V gene are SGHRS and YFSETQ. This CDR3 has 14 amino acids. The chain's CDR3 is CASRPGQNPGELFF. Here the CDR3 DNA reads TGCGCCAGCAGACCCGGTCAAAATCCGGGGGAGCTGTTTTTT.

The gene calls are TRBV6-5 and TRBJ2-7; a weak D match, TRBD1 (5 bases). The germline V and J ends were trimmed by 8 bases and 0 bases, with 14 bases remaining between them. Germline V CDR1 and CDR2: MNHEY, SVGAGI. The CDR3 spans 14 residues. CDR3 sequence (DNA): TGTGCCAGCGGTCGAAGGGGCGGCTCCTACGAGCAGTACTTC. It specifies CASGRRGGSYEQYF.

The chain employs TRBV7-9 and TRBJ2-2, with 9 bases fitting TRBD1. Per germline, CDR1 SEHNR and CDR2 FQNEAQ (reference sequence). This CDR3 contains 17 residues. J gave up 3 bases and V 4 bases, and 9 bases lay outside the gene matches. This CDR3 is CASSSGQGLGYTGELFF. CDR3 bases: TGTGCCAGCAGCTCGGGACAGGGCCTAGGGTACACCGGGGAGCTGTTTTTT. Complete variable domain (other parts from reference TRBV7-9 and TRBJ2-2): DTGVSQNPRHKITKRGQNVTFRCDPISEHNRLYWYRQTLGQGPEFLTYFQNEAQLEKSRLLSDRFSAERPKGSFSTLEIQRTEQGDSAMYLCASSSGQGLGYTGELFFGEGSRLTVL.

The chain has TRBV23-1 and TRBJ2-5, with a weak D call TRBD2 (6 bases). TRBV23-1 is an ORF, and what it does is uncertain. The CDR3 totals 13 residues. V lost 4 bases and J lost 7, with 13 bases in between. The CDR3 protein is CASSPGGVGTQYF. In DNA, the CDR3 is TGCGCCAGCAGTCCAGGCGGGGTCGGGACCCAGTACTTC.

The CDR3 spells CAFDRVYNEQFF. The CDR3 nucleotides are TGTGCCTTTGACAGGGTATACAATGAGCAGTTCTTC. The J gene is TRBJ2-1, the V gene TRBV30, with 7 positions matching TRBD1. Germline loops: CDR1 GTSNPN, CDR2 SVGIG (reference sequence). V lost 7 bases, J lost 4 bases, and 4 bases stayed unmatched. The CDR3 runs to 12 residues.

This clone was observed once. J is TRBJ1-3 and V is TRBV13; TRBD1 might be the D (5 bases). This CDR3 region has 14 residues. Trimming pared 5 bases from V and 3 bases from J, leaving 11 bases between. Germline V gene data show CDR1 as PRHDT and CDR2 as FYEKMQ (reference sequence). The CDR3 DNA follows: TGTGCCAGCAGCCCCCGGGGGAATGGAAACACCATATATTTT. Amino acids: CASSPRGNGNTIYF.

The chain combines TRBV7-9 with TRBJ2-2; no definite D call. CDR3 length: 14 amino acids. Germline V gives CDR1 SEHNR, CDR2 FQNEAQ (reference sequence). The V end lost 1 base, the J end lost 1 base, and 4 bases lay between the germline ends. CDR3 in DNA: TGTGCCAGCAGCTTAGACGGGAACACCGGGGAGCTGTTTTTT. The encoded protein is CASSLDGNTGELFF.

The V gene is TRBV27, the J gene TRBJ2-1; TRBD2 matches at 8 bases. This CDR3 is 15 amino acids long. Germline assignment: CDR1 MNHEY and CDR2 SMNVEV (reference sequence). V trimming: 3 bases; J trimming: 4 bases; junction bases outside the gene matches: 5. The CDR3 reads CASSFGGRQYNEQFF. The CDR3 nucleotides read TGTGCCAGCAGTTTTGGCGGGAGGCAATACAATGAGCAGTTCTTC.

The chain employs TRBV5-4 and TRBJ1-2, with D possibly being TRBD1 (5 bases). V lost 0 bases to trimming and J lost 7 bases, with 13 bases between them. The germline CDR1 and CDR2 sequences are SGHNT and YYREEE (reference sequence). The CDR3 extends over 14 amino acids. For the CDR3, the DNA is TGTGCCAGCAGCTTGGGTGGGGCTACAAGTGGCTACACCTTC. This translates into CASSLGGATSGYTF.

The chain links TRBV5-4 to TRBJ1-2, with 10 bases identical to TRBD1. With V trimmed by 4 bases and J by 7 bases, 4 bases remained unmatched. CDR1 is SGHNT, CDR2 YYREEE, per germline (reference sequence). The CDR3 consists of 13 residues. CDR3: CASSPDRGGGYTF. CDR3 coding DNA: TGTGCCAGCAGCCCGGACAGGGGGGGTGGCTACACCTTC. Supplemented by reference TRBV5-4 and TRBJ1-2, the full variable domain reads ETGVTQSPTHLIKTRGQQVTLRCSSQSGHNTVSWYQQALGQGPQFIFQYYREEENGRGNFPPRFSGLQFPNYSSELNVNALELDDSALYLCASSPDRGGGYTFGSGTRLTVV.

CDR3 DNA sequence: TGTGCCAGCAGTTACGGGACAGGGGTAAATCAGCCCCAGCATTTT. Protein: CASSYGTGVNQPQHF. The rearrangement uses TRBV6-5 and TRBJ1-5; 10 positions match TRBD1. J was trimmed by 4 bases and V by 2 bases; bases with no gene match: 2. The CDR3 runs to 15 residues. The germline V gene has CDR1 MNHEY and CDR2 SVGAGI.

The chain carries TRBV5-1 and TRBJ1-1; 11 bases map to TRBD1. The ends lost 4 bases at V and 4 bases at J; junction bases unmatched: 6. CDR1 is SGHRS and CDR2 is YFSETQ in the germline V gene. CDR3 length: 15 residues. This CDR3 reads CASSKSGTGGTEAFF. CDR3 nucleotides: TGCGCCAGCAGCAAGTCCGGGACAGGGGGCACTGAAGCTTTCTTT.